The 16 T cell receptor beta chains below come from one sample, sequenced in a study of beta chain features in type 1 diabetes. Since all of the isolated RNA was reverse transcribed, expressed TCRB transcripts were what got sequenced. The assay was immunoSEQ multiplex PCR, and TCRdb's table has in-frame clones only and misses some. The sample shows some 300,000 clones, 7.5% to 9.5% of them seen only once. The sequenced material came from central memory CD4+ T cells from blood. Receptors originate from a woman between 18 and 29 years old in good health.

This clone was recorded a few times. The chain couples TRBV10-3 to TRBJ2-7; a possible D gene is TRBD2 (5 bases). Germline V gene sequence: CDR1 ENHRY, CDR2 SYGVKD. V was shortened by 6 bases and J by 4 bases, with 13 bases between the two germline ends. This CDR3 region has 13 residues. The CDR3 bases are TGTGCCATCAGCGTGGATCAGCGGTACGAGCAGTACTTC. Protein: CAISVDQRYEQYF.

This clone was detected only a few times. The chain couples TRBV19 to TRBJ2-6, with unresolved D. This CDR3 is 14 amino acids long. Trimming shortened V by 4 bases and J by 1 base, and 5 bases separated the two germline ends. CDR1 and CDR2 (germline): LNHDA, SQIVND (reference sequence). The CDR3 reads CASSKGSGANVLTF. In nucleotides, the CDR3 is TGTGCCAGTAGTAAAGGGTCTGGGGCCAACGTCCTGACTTTC.

This clone was picked up a small number of times. The chain uses TRBV29-1 and TRBJ2-3; 11 bases line up with TRBD2. The CDR3 spans 13 residues. Germline-derived CDR1 and CDR2 are SQVTM and ANQGSEA. Trimming took 6 bases from V and 7 from J; bases not matched to a gene: 6. The CDR3 region has the DNA TGCAGCGTGGAGACTAGCGGGACTTATACGCAGTATTTT. Its protein product is CSVETSGTYTQYF.

The genes are TRBV2 and TRBJ1-5, with D possibly matching TRBD1 (6 bases). The germline V and J ends were trimmed by 6 bases and 0 bases, with 9 bases remaining between them. The CDR3 runs to 14 residues. Germline V gene data show CDR1 as SNHLY and CDR2 as FYNNEI. The CDR3 sequence: CASRYRDSNQPQHF. The DNA for the CDR3 is TGTGCCAGCAGGTACAGGGATAGCAATCAGCCCCAGCATTTT.

This clone was detected a few times. This rearrangement joins TRBV5-4 to TRBJ2-1; the D gene is possibly TRBD1 (6 bases). Between the trimmed V and J ends, which lost 4 bases and 5 bases, there was a span of 13 bases. The germline V gene has CDR1 SGHNT and CDR2 YYREEE (reference sequence). This CDR3 is built from 14 residues. As DNA, the CDR3 is TGTGCCAGCAGCGCCAAGACAGGTAACAATGAGCAGTTCTTC. This codes for CASSAKTGNNEQFF. The entire variable domain, with the rest obtained from reference TRBV5-4 and TRBJ2-1, is as follows: ETGVTQSPTHLIKTRGQQVTLRCSSQSGHNTVSWYQQALGQGPQFIFQYYREEENGRGNFPPRFSGLQFPNYSSELNVNALELDDSALYLCASSAKTGNNEQFFGPGTRLTVL.

Of note for this clone: One base away lies a much larger clone, so this may be a sequencing read error. V gene TRBV5-1 combines with J gene TRBJ2-1; D is unclear. V lost 0 bases to trimming and J lost 0 bases, with 7 bases between them. This CDR3 contains 15 residues. From germline, CDR1 is SGHRS and CDR2 YFSETQ. DNA for the CDR3: TGCGCCAGCAGCTTGGTTCCTGCCTCCTACAATGAGCAGTTCTTC. This sequence encodes CASSLVPASYNEQFF.

In its sample, this clone was seen many times. The V gene is TRBV14, the J gene TRBJ2-1, with 10 bases identical to TRBD1. The CDR3 covers 15 residues. From germline, CDR1 is SGHDN and CDR2 FVKESK. V lost 2 bases, J lost 7 bases, and 5 bases stayed unmatched. In DNA, the CDR3 is TGTGCCAGCAGCCAACCGGGACAGGGGTGGAATGAGCAGTTCTTC. This sequence encodes CASSQPGQGWNEQFF. The full variable domain, in which reference TRBV14 and TRBJ2-1 provide the parts outside the CDR3, is EAGVTQFPSHSVIEKGQTVTLRCDPISGHDNLYWYRRVMGKEIKFLLHFVKESKQDESGMPNNRFLAERTGGTYSTLKVQPAELEDSGVYFCASSQPGQGWNEQFFGPGTRLTVL.

This clone has a handful of counts. CDR3 DNA sequence: TGCGCCAGCAGCCCCTCGGAGGGACAGGCTTATGGCTACACCTTC. Amino acids: CASSPSEGQAYGYTF. The rearrangement joins TRBV5-1 to TRBJ1-2; TRBD1 agrees at 8 bases. Trimming cost V 4 bases and J 5 bases; bases outside gene matches: 10. This CDR3 contains 15 residues. CDR1 SGHRS and CDR2 YFSETQ come from the germline V gene.

The chain uses TRBV4-3 and TRBJ2-3; 7 bases map to TRBD2. Germline V gene sequence: CDR1 LGHNA, CDR2 YSLEER. The CDR3 is 16 residues long. The trim removed 4 bases at V and 4 bases at J, leaving 11 bases unmatched. The CDR3 region has the DNA TGCGCCAGCAGCCCTTCCCCGAGACTAGCTTCAGATACGCAGTATTTT. It specifies CASSPSPRLASDTQYF.

This clone was found many times. The J gene is TRBJ2-3, the V gene TRBV2; D may be TRBD2 (6 bases). The CDR3 consists of 15 residues. Per germline, CDR1 SNHLY and CDR2 FYNNEI. Trimming shortened V by 2 bases and J by 10 bases, and 19 bases separated the two germline ends. As DNA, the CDR3 is TGTGCCAGCAGTGAAAGTATTTGGGGAGGCGTTGCGCAGTATTTT. Translation: CASSESIWGGVAQYF. Variable domain in full (rest from reference TRBV2 and TRBJ2-3): EPEVTQTPSHQVTQMGQEVILRCVPISNHLYFYWYRQILGQKVEFLVSFYNNEISEKSEIFDDQFSVERPDGSNFTLKIRSTKLEDSAMYFCASSESIWGGVAQYFGPGTRLTVL.

This clone was seen ten or more times. The chain employs TRBV7-9 and TRBJ1-2; D is undetermined. The V and J ends lost 6 bases and 14 bases respectively, with 7 bases between them. This CDR3 spans 8 amino acids. Germline V lookup: CDR1 SEHNR, CDR2 FQNEAQ (reference sequence). The CDR3 sequence: CASRPGTF. Here the CDR3 DNA reads TGTGCCAGCAGACCGGGAACCTTC.

This chain connects TRBV4-1 to TRBJ2-7, with 10 bases aligning to TRBD1. Germline CDR1 is MGHRA and CDR2 is YSYEKL. V dropped 4 bases and J dropped 5; count of bases not matched to a gene: 11. The CDR3 extends over 16 amino acids. For the CDR3, the DNA is TGCGCCAGCAGCCTCTCTCCGGGACAGGGGATCCACGAGCAGTACTTC. Amino acid sequence: CASSLSPGQGIHEQYF.

This clone has a handful of counts. V and J are TRBV19 and TRBJ2-3, with 9 bases identical to TRBD2. Trimming cost V 6 bases and J 1 base; bases outside gene matches: 2. Germline lookup yields CDR1 LNHDA and CDR2 SQIVND (reference sequence). This CDR3 has 14 amino acids. The CDR3 DNA reads TGTGCCAGTAGGAAGCGGGAGGGCACAGATACGCAGTATTTT. Its translation is CASRKREGTDTQYF. The entire variable domain, with the rest obtained from reference TRBV19 and TRBJ2-3, is as follows: DGGITQSPKYLFRKEGQNVTLSCEQNLNHDAMYWYRQDPGQGLRLIYYSQIVNDFQKGDIAEGYSVSREKKESFPLTVTSAQKNPTAFYLCASRKREGTDTQYFGPGTRLTVL.

In this sample, this clone turned up a few times. J is TRBJ2-6 and V is TRBV14; D gene unclear. Trimming took 4 bases from V and 4 from J, leaving 5 bases between them. The CDR3 contains 13 residues. Germline assignment: CDR1 SGHDN and CDR2 FVKESK. As DNA, the CDR3 is TGTGCCAGCAGCCCTTTGGGGGCCAACGTCCTGACTTTC. This codes for CASSPLGANVLTF.

The rearrangement links TRBV5-1 to TRBJ1-2; D not resolved. Germline CDR1 is SGHRS and CDR2 is YFSETQ. This CDR3 has 12 residues. Trimming stripped 4 bases from V and 7 bases from J, with 11 bases between. The CDR3 loop is CASSPDLAGYTF. CDR3 in DNA: TGCGCCAGCAGCCCGGACCTGGCTGGCTACACCTTC.

This clone has only a few counts. This chain links TRBV19 with TRBJ2-5; D remains unclear. This CDR3 has 15 residues. CDR1 is LNHDA, CDR2 SQIVND, per germline (reference sequence). Trimming pared 2 bases from V and 1 base from J, leaving 11 bases between. The CDR3, as DNA: TGTGCCAGTAGTATAAGGCTAGTAGGCCAAGAGACCCAGTACTTC. It codes for CASSIRLVGQETQYF.